This TCR beta chain derives from a study of CD8 T cells in Susac syndrome. Study information: The Susac syndrome patients that were sequenced included 5 or 6 with active disease and 8 or 9 in remission.

Sequencing of TCR beta was carried out in blood CD8+ and CD4+ T cells. An input of about 0.45 to 1 ug of RNA was subjected to reverse transcription using random hexamers. TCRdb itself ran the immunoSEQ multiplex PCR reads through MiXCR, one entry per CDR3 protein. The sample lists about 110,000 distinct CDR3 sequences; roughly 94% were seen once. Trimming shortened V by 3 bases and J by 1 base, and 2 bases separated the two germline ends. This CDR3 is built from 12 residues. CDR1 MRHNA and CDR2 SNTAGT come from the germline V gene. This chain connects TRBV6-4 to TRBJ2-3; D uncertain. This TCR was recovered from a human donor with Susac syndrome. The sample was CD8+ T cells from PBMCs. CDR3 sequence: CASSEGTDTQYF. For the CDR3, the DNA is TGTGCCAGCAGTGAAGGCACAGATACGCAGTATTTT.